Here is one TCR beta chain with its context. Its target is not known. TCRdb's copy holds only in-frame clones and misses some; the assay was immunoSEQ multiplex PCR. This sample yields 95,000 to 100,000 clones, of which 70% to 90% are seen a single time; 10% belongs to the top ten. Per germline, CDR1 SNHLY and CDR2 FYNNEI. This CDR3 is 13 amino acids long. The V gene end was trimmed by 7 bases and the J gene end by 6 bases; junction bases not matched to a gene: 5. This record belongs to a study of T cell responses to AZD1222 COVID-19 vaccine. Study results and limitations: There were repertoire samples only from the period after the peak T cell response. White British ancestry dominated among donors, who included more females, and clonal diversity was possibly underestimated.

This chain links TRBV2 with TRBJ2-1, with 8 positions matching TRBD2. This TCR was sampled from an adult who received the AZD1222 COVID-19 vaccine. Sample: peripheral blood, taken 28 days after the second AZD1222 dose. In nucleotides, the CDR3 is TGTGCCAGCACAGGACTAGCATTCAATGAGCAGTTCTTC. Residues: CASTGLAFNEQFF.